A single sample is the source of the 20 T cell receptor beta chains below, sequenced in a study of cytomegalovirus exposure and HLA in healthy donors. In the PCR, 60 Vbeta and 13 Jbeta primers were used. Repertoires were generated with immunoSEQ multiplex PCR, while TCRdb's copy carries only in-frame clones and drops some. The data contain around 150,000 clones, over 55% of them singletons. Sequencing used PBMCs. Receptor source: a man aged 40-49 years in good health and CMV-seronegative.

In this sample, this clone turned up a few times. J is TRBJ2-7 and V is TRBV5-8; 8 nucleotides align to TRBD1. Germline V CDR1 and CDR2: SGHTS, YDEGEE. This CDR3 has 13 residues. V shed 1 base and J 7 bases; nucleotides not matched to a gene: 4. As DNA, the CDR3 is TGTGCCAGCAGCTTGCTGACAGGGGCTGAGCAGTACTTC. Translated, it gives CASSLLTGAEQYF.

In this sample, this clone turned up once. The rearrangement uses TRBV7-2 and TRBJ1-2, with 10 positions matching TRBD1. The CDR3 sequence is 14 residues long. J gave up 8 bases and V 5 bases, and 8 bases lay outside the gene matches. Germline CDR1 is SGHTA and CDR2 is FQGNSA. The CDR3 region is CASSPDRGLEGYTF. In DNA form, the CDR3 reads TGTGCCAGCAGCCCCGACAGGGGGCTAGAAGGCTACACCTTC.

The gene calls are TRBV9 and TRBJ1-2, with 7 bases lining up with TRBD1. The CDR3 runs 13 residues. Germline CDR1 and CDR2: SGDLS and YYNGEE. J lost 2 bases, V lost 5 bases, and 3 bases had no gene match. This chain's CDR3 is CASRDRANYGYTF. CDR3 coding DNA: TGTGCCAGCAGAGACAGGGCAAACTATGGCTACACCTTC.

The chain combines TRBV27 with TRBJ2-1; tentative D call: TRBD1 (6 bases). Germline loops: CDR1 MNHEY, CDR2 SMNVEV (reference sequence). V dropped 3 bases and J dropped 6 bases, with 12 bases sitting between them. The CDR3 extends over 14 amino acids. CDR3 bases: TGTGCCAGCAGTTTTCTGAGGGACATCAATGAGCAGTTCTTC. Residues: CASSFLRDINEQFF.

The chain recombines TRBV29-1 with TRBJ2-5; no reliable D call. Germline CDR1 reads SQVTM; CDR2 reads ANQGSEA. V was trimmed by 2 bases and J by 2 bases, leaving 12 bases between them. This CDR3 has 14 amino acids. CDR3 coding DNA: TGCAGCGTTGAAAGGAGTCAGAGACAAGAGACCCAGTACTTC. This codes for CSVERSQRQETQYF.

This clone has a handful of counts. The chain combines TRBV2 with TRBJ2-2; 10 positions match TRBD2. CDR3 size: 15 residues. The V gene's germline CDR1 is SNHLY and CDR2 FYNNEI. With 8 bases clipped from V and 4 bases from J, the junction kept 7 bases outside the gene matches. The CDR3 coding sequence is TGTGCCAGCGGGGGAACTAGCGGGATCACCGGGGAGCTGTTTTTT. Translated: CASGGTSGITGELFF.

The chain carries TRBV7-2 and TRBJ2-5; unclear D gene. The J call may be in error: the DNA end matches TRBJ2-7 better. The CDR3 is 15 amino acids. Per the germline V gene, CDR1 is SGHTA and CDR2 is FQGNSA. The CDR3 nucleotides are TGTGCCAGCAGCTTAGTTATGGGCCCCACCTACGAGCAGTACTTC. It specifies CASSLVMGPTYEQYF.

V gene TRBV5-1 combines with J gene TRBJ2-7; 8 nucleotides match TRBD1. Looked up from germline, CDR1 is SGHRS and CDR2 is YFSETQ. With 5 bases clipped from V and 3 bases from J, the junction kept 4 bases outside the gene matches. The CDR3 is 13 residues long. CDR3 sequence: CASSWTGFYEQYF. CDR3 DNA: TGCGCCAGCAGTTGGACAGGGTTCTACGAGCAGTACTTC.

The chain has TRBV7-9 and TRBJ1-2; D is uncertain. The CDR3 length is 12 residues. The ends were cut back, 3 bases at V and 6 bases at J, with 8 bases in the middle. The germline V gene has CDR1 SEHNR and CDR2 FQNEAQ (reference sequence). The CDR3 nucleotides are TGTGCCAGCAGCTTTAGCGAAGATGGCTACACCTTC. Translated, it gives CASSFSEDGYTF.

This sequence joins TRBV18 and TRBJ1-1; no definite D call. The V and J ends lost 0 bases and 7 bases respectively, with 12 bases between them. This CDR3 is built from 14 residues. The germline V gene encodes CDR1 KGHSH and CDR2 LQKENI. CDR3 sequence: CASSPPTEPVEAFF. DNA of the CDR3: TGTGCCAGCTCACCACCCACGGAGCCGGTTGAAGCTTTCTTT.

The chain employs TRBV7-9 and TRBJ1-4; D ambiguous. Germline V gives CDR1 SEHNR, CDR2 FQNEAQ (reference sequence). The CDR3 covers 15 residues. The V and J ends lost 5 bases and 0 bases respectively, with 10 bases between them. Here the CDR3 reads CASSLDGTTNEKLFF. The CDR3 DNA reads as TGTGCCAGCAGCCTTGACGGGACAACTAATGAAAAACTGTTTTTT.

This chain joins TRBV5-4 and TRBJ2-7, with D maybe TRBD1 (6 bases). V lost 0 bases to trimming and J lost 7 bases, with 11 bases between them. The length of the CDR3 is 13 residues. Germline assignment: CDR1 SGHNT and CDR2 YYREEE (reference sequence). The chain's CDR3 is CASSLAVGQEQYF. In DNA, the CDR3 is TGTGCCAGCAGCTTGGCGGTTGGACAGGAGCAGTACTTC.

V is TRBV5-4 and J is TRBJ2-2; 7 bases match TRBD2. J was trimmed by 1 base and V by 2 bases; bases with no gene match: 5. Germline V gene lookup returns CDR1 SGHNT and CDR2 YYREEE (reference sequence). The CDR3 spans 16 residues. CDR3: CASSFSRGVNTGELFF. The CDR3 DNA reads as TGTGCCAGCAGCTTCTCACGGGGGGTGAACACCGGGGAGCTGTTTTTT.

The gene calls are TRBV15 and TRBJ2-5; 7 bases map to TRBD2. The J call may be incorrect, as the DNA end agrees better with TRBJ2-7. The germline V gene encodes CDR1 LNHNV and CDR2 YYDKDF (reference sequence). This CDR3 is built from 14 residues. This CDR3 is CATSGAGELYEQYF. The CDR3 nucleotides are TGTGCCACCAGCGGGGCGGGAGAACTCTACGAGCAGTACTTC.

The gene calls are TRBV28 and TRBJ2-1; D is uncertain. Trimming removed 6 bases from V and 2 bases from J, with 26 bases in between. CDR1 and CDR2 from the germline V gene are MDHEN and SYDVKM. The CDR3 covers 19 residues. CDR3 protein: CASSFVESVRGRTYNEQFF. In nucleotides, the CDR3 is TGTGCCAGCAGCTTCGTTGAATCTGTGCGCGGCAGAACCTACAATGAGCAGTTCTTC.

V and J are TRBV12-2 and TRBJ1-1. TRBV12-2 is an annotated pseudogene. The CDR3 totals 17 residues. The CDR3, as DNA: TGTGCAAGTCGCTTATATATGGAGGGGCCCTGGGGACTTGAAGCTTTCTTT. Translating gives CASRLYMEGPWGLEAFF.

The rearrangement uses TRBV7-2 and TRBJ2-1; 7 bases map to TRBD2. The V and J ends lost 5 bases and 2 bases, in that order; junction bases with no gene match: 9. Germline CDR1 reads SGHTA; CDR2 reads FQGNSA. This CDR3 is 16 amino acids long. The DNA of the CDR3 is TGTGCCAGCAGCGAAGCCCCTAGCGGCCCCTACAATGAGCAGTTCTTC. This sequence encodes CASSEAPSGPYNEQFF.

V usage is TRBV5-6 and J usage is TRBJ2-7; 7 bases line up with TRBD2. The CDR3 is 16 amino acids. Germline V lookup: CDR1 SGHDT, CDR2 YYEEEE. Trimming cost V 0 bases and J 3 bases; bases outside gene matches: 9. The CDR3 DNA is TGTGCCAGCAGCTTGGCCCCTAGCGGAGGGGTCTACGAGCAGTACTTC. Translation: CASSLAPSGGVYEQYF.

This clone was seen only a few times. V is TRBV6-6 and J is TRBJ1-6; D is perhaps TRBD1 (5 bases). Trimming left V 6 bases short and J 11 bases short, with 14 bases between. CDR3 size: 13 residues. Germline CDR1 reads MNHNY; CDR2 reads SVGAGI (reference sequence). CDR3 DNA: TGTGCCAGCAGCCAGGACATTTGGGCACCCCTCCACTTT. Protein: CASSQDIWAPLHF.

CDR3 bases: TGCGCCAGCAGCCAAGTGAGGGACTCCGGCGAGCAGTACTTC. Translation: CASSQVRDSGEQYF. This rearrangement joins TRBV4-1 to TRBJ2-7; D perhaps matches TRBD2 (6 bases). Trimming took off 1 base at V and 6 bases at J, with 13 bases between the two ends. The CDR3 is 14 residues long. The germline gives CDR1 MGHRA, CDR2 YSYEKL.